This TCR beta chain was documented in a study of blood T cell repertoires in COVID-19. Study summary: Samples taken during acute and convalescent COVID-19 were collected in the United States, Italy and Spain.

In the original processing: Amplified reference gene primers provided the basis for estimating nucleated cell counts. The protocol was immunoSEQ multiplex PCR, while the TCRdb copy is restricted to in-frame clones and leaves out a portion. The V and J calls and the clone size are those of that table, but D and trimming were determined from the DNA. The top ten clones hold roughly 13% of a sample with under 150,000 clones, roughly 81% of them seen once. Sequences were obtained from peripheral blood. This clonotype originated in a human donor in a cohort sampled during active COVID-19.

CDR3 sequence: CASTRSDSLNQETQYF. The DNA of the CDR3 is TGTGCCAGCACCCGGTCGGACAGCCTTAACCAAGAGACCCAGTACTTC. The genes are TRBV5-5 and TRBJ2-5; D is possibly TRBD1 (6 bases). This CDR3 comprises 16 residues. The V gene's germline CDR1 is SGHKS and CDR2 YYEKEE (reference sequence). Deletions cut 6 bases from V and 0 bases from J, with 18 bases between.